This TCR beta chain was documented in a study of breast tumors, draining lymph nodes, adjacent tissues. Whole-study findings and limits: Tumor and nontumor repertoires were significantly more similar in luminal-like than in basal-like breast cancer. Data only fit, rather than demonstrated, lymph node origin of most tumor T cells.

A single record per CDR3 protein comes from TCRdb applying MiXCR to the multiplex PCR reads. This sample carries about 35,000 distinct CDR3 sequences, 36% of them seen once, and the ten largest clones take approximately 10%. Ten or more counts support this clonotype. Its antigen is as yet unknown. Trimming at V came to 3 bases and at J to 5 bases, leaving 4 bases not matched to a gene. Germline lookup yields CDR1 SGDLS and CDR2 YYNGEE. This CDR3 contains 15 residues. The source of this sequence is a female donor with breast cancer. Some clones in this sample may be carry-over from other donors' samples. The chain uses TRBV9 and TRBJ2-5; 13 nucleotides align to TRBD2. The specimen sequenced was breast tumor tissue. The CDR3 DNA sequence: TGTGCCAGCAGCGGGGGACTAGCGGGAAGGGAGACCCAGTACTTC. Protein: CASSGGLAGRETQYF.